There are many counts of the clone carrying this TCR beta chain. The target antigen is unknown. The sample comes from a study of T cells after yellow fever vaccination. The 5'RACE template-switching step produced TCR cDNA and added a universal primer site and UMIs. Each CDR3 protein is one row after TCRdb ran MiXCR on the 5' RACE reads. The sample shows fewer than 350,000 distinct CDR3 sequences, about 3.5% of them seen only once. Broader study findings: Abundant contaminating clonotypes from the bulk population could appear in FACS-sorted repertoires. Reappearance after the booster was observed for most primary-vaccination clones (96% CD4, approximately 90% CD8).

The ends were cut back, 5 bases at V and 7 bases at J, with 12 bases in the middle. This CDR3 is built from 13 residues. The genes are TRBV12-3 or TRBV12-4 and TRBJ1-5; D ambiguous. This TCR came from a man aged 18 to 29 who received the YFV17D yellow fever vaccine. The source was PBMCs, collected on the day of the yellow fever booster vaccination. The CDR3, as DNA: TGTGCCAGCAGTGCCGGGTCAACGCAGCCCCAGCATTTT. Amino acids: CASSAGSTQPQHF.